Below are 29 T cell receptor beta chains sequenced from a single sample in a study of T cells in Graves' hyperthyroidism and ophthalmopathy. Authors of the study amplified TCR beta CDR3 regions from RNA transcripts. First-round RT-PCR of the TCR CDR3 relied on the HTBI primer set. TCRdb re-called the multiplex PCR reads with MiXCR, one entry per CDR3 protein. The profile shows 300,000 to 350,000 distinct CDR3 sequences, about 20% of them singletons. Sequencing used blood. The receptors shown here come from a woman in her 50s with Graves' hyperthyroidism.

The CDR3 region has the DNA TGTGCCACCAGTGATGCCGTAGATGAGCAGTTCTTC. Translating gives CATSDAVDEQFF. This sequence joins TRBV24-1 and TRBJ2-1; D unresolved. Germline assignment: CDR1 KGHDR and CDR2 SFDVKD. The length of the CDR3 is 12 residues. The V end lost 3 bases, the J end lost 8 bases, and 7 bases lay between the germline ends.

The chain carries TRBV11-2 and TRBJ2-5, with TRBD2 matching over 10 bases. CDR1 and CDR2 from the germline V gene are SGHAT and FQNNGV. This CDR3 spans 16 amino acids. V dropped 5 bases and J dropped 5; count of bases not matched to a gene: 11. CDR3 loop: CASSGFLAGGRETQYF. In DNA form, the CDR3 reads TGTGCCAGCAGCGGGTTCTTAGCGGGGGGCCGGGAGACCCAGTACTTC. The full variable domain, in which reference TRBV11-2 and TRBJ2-5 provide the parts outside the CDR3, is EAGVAQSPRYKIIEKRQSVAFWCNPISGHATLYWYQQILGQGPKLLIQFQNNGVVDDSQLPKDRFSAERLKGVDSTLKIQPAKLEDSAVYLCASSGFLAGGRETQYFGPGTRLLVL.

The gene calls are TRBV19 and TRBJ1-5; 7 positions agree with TRBD1. This CDR3 is 14 amino acids long. V gave up 3 bases and J gave up 4 bases; unmatched junction bases: 3. Germline CDR1 reads LNHDA; CDR2 reads SQIVND (reference sequence). The CDR3 DNA follows: TGTGCCAGTAGTATGACAGGGCCGAATCAGCCCCAGCATTTT. Translation: CASSMTGPNQPQHF.

This clonotype came up a few times. The CDR3 nucleotides read TGTGCCAGCAACCATTTTACCGGGGGGAATGAGCAGTTCTTC. Translating gives CASNHFTGGNEQFF. The J gene is TRBJ2-1, the V gene TRBV12-3 or TRBV12-4, with 7 bases matching TRBD2. CDR3 length equals 14 residues. The V gene end was trimmed by 7 bases and the J gene end by 7 bases; junction bases not matched to a gene: 10.

Only a few counts were recorded for this clonotype. The chain carries TRBV19 and TRBJ2-7; 9 bases line up with TRBD2. Germline-derived CDR1 and CDR2 are LNHDA and SQIVND (reference sequence). The CDR3 has 13 residues. V was clipped by 4 bases and J by 6 bases; unmatched bases: 4. CDR3 coding DNA: TGTGCCAGTAGTACGGGACTAGCAGGCGAGCAGTACTTC. Its translation is CASSTGLAGEQYF.

J is TRBJ2-2 and V is TRBV6-2 or TRBV6-3; D call uncertain. Germline V gene sequence: CDR1 MNHEY, CDR2 SVGEGT. This CDR3 spans 13 amino acids. Trimming cost V 0 bases and J 6 bases, with 5 bases left between them. The CDR3 sequence: CASSYSGSGELFF. CDR3 coding DNA: TGTGCCAGCAGTTACTCGGGGTCCGGGGAGCTGTTTTTT.

Of note for this clonotype: Given a much more abundant clone one base away, this may be a read error. The chain employs TRBV2 and TRBJ2-1, with D perhaps TRBD1 (5 bases). Germline-derived CDR1 and CDR2 are SNHLY and FYNNEI. This CDR3 is built from 14 residues. CDR3 sequence: CATAPGNTYDEQFF. CDR3 bases: TGTGCCACGGCCCCAGGGAACACCTACGATGAGCAGTTCTTC.

This clonotype was seen more than once but under ten times. This chain uses TRBV20-1 with TRBJ1-1, with TRBD1 matching 7 bases. Germline values: CDR1 DFQATT, CDR2 SNEGSKA (reference sequence). V trimming: 2 bases; J trimming: 3 bases; junction bases outside the gene matches: 6. The length of the CDR3 is 14 residues. In nucleotides, the CDR3 is TGCAGTGCTAGAACAGGGGCGTTAGACACTGAAGCTTTCTTT. Protein: CSARTGALDTEAFF.

This clonotype was detected only a few times. This chain uses TRBV20-1 with TRBJ2-3; D is uncertain. The V end lost 6 bases, the J end lost 0 bases, and 13 bases lay between the germline ends. This CDR3 has 14 residues. The germline V gene has CDR1 DFQATT and CDR2 SNEGSKA (reference sequence). The CDR3 is CSAVVGSSTDTQYF. CDR3 coding DNA: TGCAGTGCCGTCGTAGGGTCTAGCACAGATACGCAGTATTTT.

In this sample, this clonotype turned up a few times. This rearrangement joins TRBV28 to TRBJ1-2; D is possibly TRBD1 (6 bases). Looked up from germline, CDR1 is MDHEN and CDR2 is SYDVKM. The CDR3 spans 12 residues. V shed 5 bases and J shed 8 bases, with 12 bases lying between them. The CDR3 reads CASSRGGWGYTF. CDR3 bases: TGTGCCAGCAGTCGCGGGGGCTGGGGCTACACCTTC.

This clonotype showed up just a few times. The chain uses TRBV27 and TRBJ2-3, with D maybe TRBD2 (7 bases). The length of the CDR3 is 15 residues. Per germline, CDR1 MNHEY and CDR2 SMNVEV (reference sequence). V was shortened by 6 bases and J by 6 bases, with 19 bases between the two germline ends. The CDR3, as DNA: TGTGCCAGCAGGGCTGGACTAGGGGGAGGGGATACGCAGTATTTT. The encoded protein is CASRAGLGGGDTQYF.

This clonotype came up many times. V and J are TRBV11-2 and TRBJ1-2, with D hard to call. This CDR3 contains 10 residues. The germline V gene encodes CDR1 SGHAT and CDR2 FQNNGV. Trimming left V 5 bases short and J 4 bases short, with 2 bases between. In DNA form, the CDR3 reads TGTGCCAGCAGCACCTATGGCTACACCTTC. Its translation is CASSTYGYTF.

Only a few counts were recorded for this clonotype. For the CDR3, the DNA is TGTGCCACCAGCAGAGATTTTAGCGGGATAGCCAAAAACATTCAGTACTTC. Protein sequence: CATSRDFSGIAKNIQYF. This chain uses TRBV15 with TRBJ2-4, with 8 bases lining up with TRBD2. This CDR3 spans 17 amino acids. Germline V CDR1 and CDR2: LNHNV, YYDKDF (reference sequence). J was trimmed by 0 bases and V by 0 bases; bases with no gene match: 4.

The sample holds a few counts of this clonotype. The chain employs TRBV6-1 and TRBJ1-2; D unresolved. The ends were cut back, 3 bases at V and 0 bases at J, with 17 bases in the middle. Germline loops: CDR1 MNHNS, CDR2 SASEGT. This CDR3 spans 17 amino acids. The CDR3 loop reads CASSDPGPSLANYGYTF. DNA of the CDR3: TGTGCCAGCAGTGATCCGGGCCCCTCCTTAGCTAACTATGGCTACACCTTC.

This clonotype was seen at least ten times. The chain couples TRBV2 to TRBJ2-3; no definite D call. Trimming left V 5 bases short and J 2 bases short, with 14 bases between. The CDR3 runs 15 residues. Germline CDR1 is SNHLY and CDR2 is FYNNEI. The CDR3 reads CASSFQTFHTDTQYF. The CDR3 bases are TGTGCCAGCAGTTTCCAGACTTTCCACACAGATACGCAGTATTTT.

This clonotype was seen ten or more times. The chain recombines TRBV28 with TRBJ2-1, with 8 bases fitting TRBD2. After removal of 5 bases from V and 10 bases from J, the junction contained 13 bases not matched to a gene. The CDR3 length is 15 residues. Germline V CDR1 and CDR2: MDHEN, SYDVKM. The CDR3 sequence is CASSAPGLGSIEQFF. CDR3 bases: TGTGCCAGCAGTGCCCCGGGACTAGGTTCAATAGAGCAGTTCTTC.

This clonotype appeared many times. The rearrangement uses TRBV11-1 and TRBJ2-1, with 10 bases fitting TRBD2. Germline loops: CDR1 SGHAT, CDR2 FQDESV (reference sequence). This CDR3 comprises 17 residues. V was clipped by 0 bases and J by 5 bases; unmatched bases: 7. This CDR3 reads CASSLAASGGPNNEQFF. The CDR3 coding sequence is TGTGCCAGCAGCTTAGCGGCTAGCGGGGGCCCTAACAATGAGCAGTTCTTC.

The sample holds many counts of this clonotype. This chain joins TRBV18 and TRBJ2-1; D unclear. V gave up 2 bases and J gave up 0 bases, with 8 bases separating them. The CDR3 runs 15 residues. Germline V gives CDR1 KGHSH, CDR2 LQKENI. The CDR3 loop is CASSPGIRSYNEQFF. CDR3 coding DNA: TGTGCCAGCTCACCAGGCATACGCTCCTACAATGAGCAGTTCTTC. The variable domain in full, completed from reference TRBV18 and TRBJ2-1, reads NAGVMQNPRHLVRRRGQEARLRCSPMKGHSHVYWYRQLPEEGLKFMVYLQKENIIDESGMPKERFSAEFPKEGPSILRIQQVVRGDSAAYFCASSPGIRSYNEQFFGPGTRLTVL.

V is TRBV2 and J is TRBJ1-2, with 8 bases aligning to TRBD1. V was clipped by 5 bases and J by 9 bases; unmatched bases: 8. Per the germline V gene, CDR1 is SNHLY and CDR2 is FYNNEI. There are 13 residues in the CDR3. As DNA, the CDR3 is TGTGCCAGCAGTTCGCAGGACAGGGCGAGCTACACCTTC. Its translation is CASSSQDRASYTF.

This clonotype was counted between two and nine times. The CDR3 carries no conserved terminal phenylalanine or tryptophan, so it likely arises from a read error. The rearrangement uses TRBV18 and TRBJ1-1; D uncertain. Trimming removed 3 bases at V and 1 base at J, with 9 bases between. The germline V gene encodes CDR1 KGHSH and CDR2 LQKENI. This CDR3 is built from 14 residues. CDR3 nucleotide sequence: TGTGCCAGCTCACCGGGCAGCAAGAACACTGAAGCTTTCCTT. Protein product: CASSPGSKNTEAFL.

In this sample, this clonotype turned up a few times. The J gene is TRBJ1-5, the V gene TRBV12-3 or TRBV12-4, with D maybe TRBD1 (5 bases). Trimming pared 5 bases from V and 4 bases from J, leaving 15 bases between. The CDR3 length is 15 residues. CDR3 sequence reads: CASSNYGTANQPQHF. CDR3 bases: TGTGCCAGCAGTAACTATGGGACGGCTAATCAGCCCCAGCATTTT.

This clonotype was counted between two and nine times. The chain joins TRBV6-1 to TRBJ1-2; D is unclear. This CDR3 is 14 amino acids long. V shed 3 bases and J shed 1 base, with 9 bases lying between them. The germline V gene has CDR1 MNHNS and CDR2 SASEGT. The CDR3 DNA follows: TGTGCCAGCAGTGAGGCCAGGCGTAACTATGGCTACACCTTC. Protein sequence: CASSEARRNYGYTF.

The sample holds many counts of this clonotype. The J gene is TRBJ1-3, the V gene TRBV18; D is possibly TRBD1 (6 bases). This CDR3 spans 16 amino acids. Germline CDR1 and CDR2: KGHSH and LQKENI. V dropped 3 bases and J dropped 0 bases, with 12 bases sitting between them. The CDR3 bases are TGTGCCAGCTCACCTAATACACAGGGCTCTGGAAACACCATATATTTT. Amino acid sequence: CASSPNTQGSGNTIYF.

The chain is built from TRBV15 and TRBJ1-2, with D perhaps TRBD1 (5 bases). CDR1 is LNHNV and CDR2 is YYDKDF in the germline V gene (reference sequence). The CDR3 runs to 14 residues. V dropped 1 base and J dropped 6 bases, with 12 bases sitting between them. This chain's CDR3 is CATSRVRGWDGYTF. CDR3 nucleotides: TGTGCCACCAGCAGAGTCCGGGGGTGGGATGGCTACACCTTC.

This chain connects TRBV7-9 to TRBJ2-2, with TRBD1 as a possible D gene (5 bases). Trimming left V 4 bases short and J 6 bases short, with 18 bases between. In germline, CDR1 is SEHNR, CDR2 FQNEAQ (reference sequence). The CDR3 consists of 16 residues. CDR3 DNA: TGTGCCAGCAGCTCCTACAATTTCATCAGGGCCGGGGAGCTGTTTTTT. Its translation: CASSSYNFIRAGELFF. Drawing the rest from reference TRBV7-9 and TRBJ2-2, the complete variable domain is DTGVSQNPRHKITKRGQNVTFRCDPISEHNRLYWYRQTLGQGPEFLTYFQNEAQLEKSRLLSDRFSAERPKGSFSTLEIQRTEQGDSAMYLCASSSYNFIRAGELFFGEGSRLTVL.

This chain joins TRBV20-1 and TRBJ1-2, with D perhaps TRBD1 (5 bases). Germline CDR1 DFQATT, CDR2 SNEGSKA (reference sequence). The CDR3 sequence is 12 residues long. Trimming pared 3 bases from V and 4 bases from J, leaving 9 bases between. CDR3: CSASHQGYGYTF. Written as DNA, the CDR3 is TGCAGTGCTAGTCATCAGGGCTATGGCTACACCTTC.

The CDR3 loop is CASSVGPEGLEQYF. Here the CDR3 DNA reads TGTGCCAGCAGCGTAGGCCCCGAGGGGCTCGAGCAGTACTTC. V usage is TRBV9 and J usage is TRBJ2-7; D possibly uses TRBD1 or TRBD2 (5 bases each). The V gene lost 0 bases and the J gene lost 6 bases, with 13 bases spanning the gap. The CDR3 extends over 14 amino acids. Germline-derived CDR1 and CDR2 are SGDLS and YYNGEE. Full variable domain (missing parts from reference TRBV9 and TRBJ2-7): DSGVTQTPKHLITATGQRVTLRCSPRSGDLSVYWYQQSLDQGLQFLIQYYNGEERAKGNILERFSAQQFPDLHSELNLSSLELGDSALYFCASSVGPEGLEQYFGPGTRLTVT.

In this sample, this clonotype turned up many times. The chain joins TRBV7-8 to TRBJ2-3, with 11 bases aligning to TRBD2. Germline CDR1 reads SGHVS; CDR2 reads FQNEAQ. This CDR3 comprises 14 residues. The trim removed 5 bases at V and 4 bases at J, leaving 2 bases unmatched. DNA for the CDR3: TGTGCCAGCAGCGGACTAGCGGGCCCAGATACGCAGTATTTT. This gives the protein CASSGLAGPDTQYF.

The rearrangement links TRBV7-6 to TRBJ2-1, with 10 bases fitting TRBD2. With V trimmed by 2 bases and J by 10 bases, 8 bases remained unmatched. The CDR3 runs 15 residues. Per germline, CDR1 SGHVS and CDR2 FNYEAQ. The CDR3 sequence: CASSLSTAGGGEQFF. The CDR3 DNA follows: TGTGCCAGCAGCTTAAGTACAGCGGGGGGGGGCGAGCAGTTCTTC.